The 26 T cell receptor beta chains in this list originate from one sample, sequenced in a study of cytomegalovirus exposure and HLA in healthy donors. Primers: 60 Vbeta forward and 13 Jbeta reverse. Only in-frame clones appear in the TCRdb table, and some are missing; sequencing was by immunoSEQ multiplex PCR. The table lists about 120,000 clones, less than 10% of them singletons. Material: PBMCs. Receptors were obtained from a woman between 40 and 55 years old in good health and CMV-seropositive.

This clone has only a few counts. The chain has TRBV7-3 and TRBJ1-1, with 10 positions matching TRBD1. CDR3 length equals 16 residues. Trimming removed 5 bases from V and 4 bases from J; junction bases left unmatched: 10. CDR1 is SGHTA, CDR2 FQGTGA, per germline. The CDR3 is CASSPTGGVPITEAFF. For the CDR3, the DNA is TGTGCCAGCAGCCCGACAGGGGGCGTTCCGATCACTGAAGCTTTCTTT.

This clone was seen at least ten times. The genes are TRBV11-2 and TRBJ1-1; D possibly corresponds to TRBD1 (5 bases). The CDR3 runs to 16 residues. Germline V CDR1 and CDR2: SGHAT, FQNNGV. The germline V and J ends were trimmed by 0 bases and 2 bases, with 13 bases remaining between them. CDR3 residues: CASSLESWGGNTEAFF. In nucleotides, the CDR3 is TGTGCCAGCAGCTTAGAGTCCTGGGGGGGAAACACTGAAGCTTTCTTT.

This clone was seen only a few times. The chain uses TRBV5-1 and TRBJ1-1; 7 bases match TRBD1. The CDR3 sequence is 14 residues long. CDR1 and CDR2 (germline): SGHRS, YFSETQ. V was pared by 2 bases and J by 6 bases, with 7 bases of the junction left unmatched. This chain's CDR3 is CASSLGQGGSEAFF. The CDR3 DNA reads TGCGCCAGCAGCTTAGGGCAGGGGGGATCTGAAGCTTTCTTT.

The chain recombines TRBV5-5 with TRBJ2-7; TRBD1 agrees at 7 bases. J gave up 2 bases and V 0 bases, and 8 bases lay outside the gene matches. Per germline, CDR1 SGHKS and CDR2 YYEKEE (reference sequence). The CDR3 is 16 residues long. CDR3 coding DNA: TGTGCCAGCAGCTTGGTTACTGGACAGGTGCCCTACGAGCAGTACTTC. Encoded protein: CASSLVTGQVPYEQYF. Full variable domain (outside the CDR3, taken from reference TRBV5-5 and TRBJ2-7): DAGVTQSPTHLIKTRGQQVTLRCSPISGHKSVSWYQQVLGQGPQFIFQYYEKEERGRGNFPDRFSARQFPNYSSELNVNALLLGDSALYLCASSLVTGQVPYEQYFGPGTRLTVT.

Note on this clone: The same CDR3 arises from other DNA sequences in this sample as well. This rearrangement joins TRBV5-4 to TRBJ1-2, with TRBD1 matching over 8 bases. From germline, CDR1 is SGHNT and CDR2 YYREEE (reference sequence). This CDR3 contains 14 residues. V shed 6 bases and J 0 bases; nucleotides not matched to a gene: 4. The CDR3 region is CASKQGATNYGYTF. For the CDR3, the DNA is TGTGCCAGCAAGCAGGGGGCAACTAACTATGGCTACACCTTC. The full variable domain, rest sourced from reference TRBV5-4 and TRBJ1-2, is ETGVTQSPTHLIKTRGQQVTLRCSSQSGHNTVSWYQQALGQGPQFIFQYYREEENGRGNFPPRFSGLQFPNYSSELNVNALELDDSALYLCASKQGATNYGYTFGSGTRLTVV.

This clone was counted only a few times. The CDR3 region is CATSRVTGGNEKLFF. The DNA for the CDR3 is TGTGCCACCAGCAGAGTAACGGGGGGGAATGAAAAACTGTTTTTT. J is TRBJ1-4 and V is TRBV15, with TRBD1 as a possible D gene (5 bases). Germline V lookup: CDR1 LNHNV, CDR2 YYDKDF (reference sequence). This CDR3 region has 15 residues. The V and J ends lost 1 base and 5 bases respectively, with 11 bases between them.

In its sample, this clone was seen a few times. The chain carries TRBV27 and TRBJ2-1; weak D call: TRBD1 (6 bases). V lost 3 bases and J lost 1, with 13 bases in between. The length of the CDR3 is 16 residues. Germline V gene data show CDR1 as MNHEY and CDR2 as SMNVEV (reference sequence). The CDR3 DNA sequence: TGTGCCAGCAGTTTGTCGTCAGGGGCATCCTACAATGAGCAGTTCTTC. Translated: CASSLSSGASYNEQFF.

This clone was counted a few times. The rearrangement uses TRBV23-1 and TRBJ1-1; D gene unclear. TRBV23-1 is annotated as an ORF whose role is uncertain. V was trimmed by 4 bases and J by 0 bases, leaving 12 bases between them. The CDR3 covers 15 residues. The CDR3 DNA reads as TGCGCCAGCAGTCGGGGAGGGATCTTGAACACTGAAGCTTTCTTT. Protein: CASSRGGILNTEAFF.

This chain joins TRBV5-4 and TRBJ1-2; tentatively, D is TRBD1 (5 bases). Trimming removed 4 bases from V and 2 bases from J, with 12 bases in between. Germline CDR1 SGHNT, CDR2 YYREEE (reference sequence). There are 14 residues in the CDR3. The CDR3 is CASSSGTGNYGYTF. The CDR3 DNA follows: TGTGCCAGCAGCAGCGGGACGGGGAACTATGGCTACACCTTC.

This rearrangement joins TRBV6-6 to TRBJ2-7; D is uncertain. The germline V and J ends were trimmed by 4 bases and 5 bases, with 9 bases remaining between them. Per germline, CDR1 MNHNY and CDR2 SVGAGI (reference sequence). The CDR3 length is 12 residues. This CDR3 is CASSSRVHEQYF. The CDR3 DNA reads as TGTGCCAGCAGTTCACGAGTCCACGAGCAGTACTTC.

Note on this clone: This sample also contains other DNA sequences that code for the same CDR3. The chain combines TRBV2 with TRBJ2-1; 9 bases align to TRBD2. Germline lookup yields CDR1 SNHLY and CDR2 FYNNEI. The CDR3 length is 15 residues. Trimming cost V 3 bases and J 4 bases; bases outside gene matches: 4. CDR3: CASSEGSGGYNEQFF. The DNA for the CDR3 is TGTGCCAGCAGTGAGGGTAGCGGGGGATACAATGAGCAGTTCTTC.

This chain links TRBV6-5 with TRBJ1-2; 10 nucleotides agree with TRBD1. The V gene end was trimmed by 7 bases and the J gene end by 2 bases; junction bases not matched to a gene: 4. The CDR3 has 14 residues. Per the germline V gene, CDR1 is MNHEY and CDR2 is SVGAGI. The CDR3 sequence is CASTRTGGNYGYTF. The CDR3 nucleotides are TGTGCCAGCACCAGGACAGGGGGGAACTATGGCTACACCTTC.

In this sample, this clone turned up a few times. The rearrangement links TRBV6-5 to TRBJ1-5; possibly TRBD1 for D (5 bases). Per germline, CDR1 MNHEY and CDR2 SVGAGI. V gave up 4 bases and J gave up 3 bases, with 13 bases separating them. The CDR3 loop spans 15 amino acids. CDR3 in amino acids: CASSSHRPNNQPQHF. The CDR3 DNA sequence: TGTGCCAGCAGTTCACACAGGCCCAACAATCAGCCCCAGCATTTT.

CDR3: CASSLKQGIITEAFF. The CDR3 DNA is TGTGCCAGCAGCTTGAAGCAGGGGATAATAACTGAAGCTTTCTTT. The genes are TRBV5-6 and TRBJ1-1, with D possibly TRBD1 on 6 matching bases. The ends were cut back, 1 base at V and 5 bases at J, with 15 bases in the middle. The CDR3 is 15 residues long. Germline CDR1 is SGHDT and CDR2 is YYEEEE.

This clone was observed a handful of times. V and J are TRBV11-2 and TRBJ2-1, with 7 bases that match TRBD1. CDR3 length: 16 residues. Germline-derived CDR1 and CDR2 are SGHAT and FQNNGV. Trimming took 3 bases from V and 1 from J; bases not matched to a gene: 6. The CDR3 spells CASSFLQGISYNEQFF. The CDR3, as DNA: TGTGCCAGCAGCTTCCTACAGGGGATTTCCTACAATGAGCAGTTCTTC.

The rearrangement uses TRBV7-9 and TRBJ1-6; the match to TRBD1 covers 8 bases. J was trimmed by 3 bases and V by 8 bases; bases with no gene match: 6. This CDR3 has 15 residues. Germline loops: CDR1 SEHNR, CDR2 FQNEAQ (reference sequence). The DNA of the CDR3 is TGTGCCAGCGCGACAGGGGAGATCTATAATTCACCCCTCCACTTT. It codes for CASATGEIYNSPLHF.

The chain employs TRBV14 and TRBJ2-7; possibly TRBD2 for D (6 bases). The V end lost 0 bases, the J end lost 0 bases, and 12 bases lay between the germline ends. Germline CDR1 reads SGHDN; CDR2 reads FVKESK. CDR3 length equals 16 residues. CDR3 DNA sequence: TGTGCCAGCAGCCAAGATCGCGGGGCCTTCTCCTACGAGCAGTACTTC. This encodes CASSQDRGAFSYEQYF.

This clone is a singleton in its sample. The V and J genes are TRBV12-5 and TRBJ1-6; 9 nucleotides line up with TRBD1. CDR3 length: 15 amino acids. J lost 7 bases, V lost 1 base, and 2 bases had no gene match. Per germline, CDR1 LGHNT and CDR2 FRNRAP. CDR3 coding DNA: TGTGCTAGTGGTTTGGGTACAGGGGGCAATTCACCCCTCCACTTT. This gives the protein CASGLGTGGNSPLHF.

The chain links TRBV18 to TRBJ1-2; D call uncertain. Germline lookup yields CDR1 KGHSH and CDR2 LQKENI. CDR3 size: 12 residues. Trimming took 5 bases from V and 1 from J, leaving 5 bases between them. The CDR3 DNA reads TGTGCCAGCTCAAACAATAACTATGGCTACACCTTC. It codes for CASSNNNYGYTF.

The chain couples TRBV7-6 to TRBJ2-1, with D maybe TRBD2 (5 bases). The CDR3 loop spans 16 amino acids. The V gene's germline CDR1 is SGHVS and CDR2 FNYEAQ. V was clipped by 0 bases and J by 7 bases, with 16 bases between them. The CDR3 region has the DNA TGTGCCAGCAGCTTAGCTGGTAGGATTTCGGGAAATGAGCAGTTCTTC. Translation gives CASSLAGRISGNEQFF.

This clone was counted between two and nine times. This chain joins TRBV6-6 and TRBJ2-5; the match to TRBD1 covers 11 bases. This CDR3 has 16 residues. Germline CDR1 and CDR2: MNHNY and SVGAGI (reference sequence). Losses at the gene ends were 2 bases for V and 4 bases for J; bases not matched to a gene: 6. CDR3 bases: TGTGCCAGCAGTTACCCGGACAGGGGGCTTGGAGAGACCCAGTACTTC. Amino acids: CASSYPDRGLGETQYF.

On this clone: This sample includes further DNA sequences coding for the same CDR3. V usage is TRBV28 and J usage is TRBJ2-7; TRBD1 matches 8 bases. The CDR3 covers 19 residues. Losses at the gene ends were 3 bases for V and 0 bases for J; bases not matched to a gene: 16. Germline loops: CDR1 MDHEN, CDR2 SYDVKM. DNA of the CDR3: TGTGCCAGCAGTTTCCCGCCAGGGGGCTCGGCTCTGAGCTCCTACGAGCAGTACTTC. It yields the protein CASSFPPGGSALSSYEQYF.

The rearrangement uses TRBV5-1 and TRBJ1-3; D unresolved. The CDR3 contains 13 residues. V dropped 7 bases and J dropped 7 bases, with 15 bases sitting between them. Per germline, CDR1 SGHRS and CDR2 YFSETQ. CDR3 sequence (DNA): TGCGCCAGCCAGCCAAGTGGCGGGAACACCATATATTTT. Translated, it gives CASQPSGGNTIYF.

This clone has more than one count but fewer than ten. This chain uses TRBV18 with TRBJ2-1, with a weak D call TRBD1 (5 bases). V was trimmed by 6 bases and J by 2 bases, leaving 11 bases between them. Germline CDR1 reads KGHSH; CDR2 reads LQKENI. The CDR3 spans 14 residues. The CDR3 loop is CASSLDRAYNEQFF. Here the CDR3 DNA reads TGTGCCAGCTCGCTTGACAGAGCCTACAATGAGCAGTTCTTC.

The V and J genes are TRBV2 and TRBJ2-7, with D possibly TRBD1 on 6 matching bases. The CDR3 loop spans 15 amino acids. CDR1 is SNHLY, CDR2 FYNNEI, per germline. V was pared by 7 bases and J by 2 bases, with 18 bases between. The CDR3 reads CASKPLETGPYEQYF. DNA for the CDR3: TGTGCCAGCAAACCGCTCGAGACAGGTCCCTACGAGCAGTACTTC.

The chain recombines TRBV4-2 with TRBJ2-6; 7 positions agree with TRBD2. The germline V gene has CDR1 LGHNA and CDR2 YNFKEQ. Trimming took 0 bases from V and 0 from J; bases not matched to a gene: 2. This CDR3 region has 17 residues. The CDR3 sequence: CASSQEGGISGANVLTF. CDR3 nucleotide sequence: TGTGCCAGCAGCCAAGAGGGAGGGATCTCTGGGGCCAACGTCCTGACTTTC.